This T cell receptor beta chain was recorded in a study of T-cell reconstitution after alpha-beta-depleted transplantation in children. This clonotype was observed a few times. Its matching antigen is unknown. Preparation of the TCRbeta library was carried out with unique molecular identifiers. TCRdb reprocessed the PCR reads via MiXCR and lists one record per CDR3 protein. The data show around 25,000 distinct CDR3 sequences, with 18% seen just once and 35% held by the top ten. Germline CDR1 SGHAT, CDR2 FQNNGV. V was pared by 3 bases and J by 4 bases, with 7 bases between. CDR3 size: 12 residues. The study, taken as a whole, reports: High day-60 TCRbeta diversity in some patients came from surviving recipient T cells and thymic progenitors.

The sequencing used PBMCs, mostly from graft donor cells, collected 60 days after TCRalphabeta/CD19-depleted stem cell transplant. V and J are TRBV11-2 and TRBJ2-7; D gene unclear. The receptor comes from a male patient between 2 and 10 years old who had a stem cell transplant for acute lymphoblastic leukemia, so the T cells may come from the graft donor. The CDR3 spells CASSLTQYEQYF. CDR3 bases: TGTGCCAGCAGCTTGACCCAATACGAGCAGTACTTC.